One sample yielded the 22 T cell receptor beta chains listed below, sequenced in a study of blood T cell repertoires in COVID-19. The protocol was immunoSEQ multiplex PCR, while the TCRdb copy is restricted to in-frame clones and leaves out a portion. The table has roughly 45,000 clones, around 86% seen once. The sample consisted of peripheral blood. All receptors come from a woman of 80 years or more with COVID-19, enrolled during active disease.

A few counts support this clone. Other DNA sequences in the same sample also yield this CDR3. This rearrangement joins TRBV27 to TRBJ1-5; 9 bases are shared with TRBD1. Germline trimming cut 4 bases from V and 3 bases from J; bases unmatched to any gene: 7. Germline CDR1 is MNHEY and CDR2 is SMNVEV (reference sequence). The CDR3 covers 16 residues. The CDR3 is CASSSLTGGNNQPQHF. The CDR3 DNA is TGTGCCAGCAGTTCCTTGACAGGGGGAAACAATCAGCCCCAGCATTTT.

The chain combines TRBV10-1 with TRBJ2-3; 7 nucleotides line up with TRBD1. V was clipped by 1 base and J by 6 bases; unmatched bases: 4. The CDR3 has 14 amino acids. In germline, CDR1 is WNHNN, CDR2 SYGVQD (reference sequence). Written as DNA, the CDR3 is TGCGCCAGCAGTGAGTTGACAGGGATGGATACGCAGTATTTT. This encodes CASSELTGMDTQYF.

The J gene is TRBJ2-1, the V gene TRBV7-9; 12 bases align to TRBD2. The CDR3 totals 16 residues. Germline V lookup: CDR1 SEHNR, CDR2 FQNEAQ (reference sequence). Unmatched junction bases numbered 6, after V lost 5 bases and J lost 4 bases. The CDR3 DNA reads TGTGCCAGCAGCAAGGGACTAGCGGGCGTTTACAATGAGCAGTTCTTC. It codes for CASSKGLAGVYNEQFF.

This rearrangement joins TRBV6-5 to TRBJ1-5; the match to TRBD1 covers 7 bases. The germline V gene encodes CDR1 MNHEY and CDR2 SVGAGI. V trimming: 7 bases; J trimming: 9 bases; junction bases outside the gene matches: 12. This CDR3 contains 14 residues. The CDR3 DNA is TGTGCCAGCACCCTAACAGGGGCTGGAGGGCCCCAGCATTTT. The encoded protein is CASTLTGAGGPQHF.

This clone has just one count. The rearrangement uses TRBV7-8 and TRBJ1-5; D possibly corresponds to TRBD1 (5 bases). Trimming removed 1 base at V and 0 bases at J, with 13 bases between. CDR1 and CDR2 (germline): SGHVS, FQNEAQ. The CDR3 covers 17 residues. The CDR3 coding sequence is TGTGCCAGCAGCTTAGGAGATATGGGGCTTAGCAATCAGCCCCAGCATTTT. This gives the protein CASSLGDMGLSNQPQHF.

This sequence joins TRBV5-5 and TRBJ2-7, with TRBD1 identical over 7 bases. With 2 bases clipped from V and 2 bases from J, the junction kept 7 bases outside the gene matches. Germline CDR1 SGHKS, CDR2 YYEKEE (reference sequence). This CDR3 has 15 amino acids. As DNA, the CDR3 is TGTGCCAGCAGCTTTCTCGACAGGGACCCCTACGAGCAGTACTTC. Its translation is CASSFLDRDPYEQYF.

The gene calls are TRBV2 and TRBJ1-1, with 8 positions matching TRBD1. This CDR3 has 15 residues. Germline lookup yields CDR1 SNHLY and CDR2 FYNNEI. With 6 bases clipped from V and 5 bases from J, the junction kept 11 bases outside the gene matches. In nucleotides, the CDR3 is TGTGCCAGCAGAGGACAGGGATTAACTGGGACTGAAGCTTTCTTT. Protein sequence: CASRGQGLTGTEAFF.

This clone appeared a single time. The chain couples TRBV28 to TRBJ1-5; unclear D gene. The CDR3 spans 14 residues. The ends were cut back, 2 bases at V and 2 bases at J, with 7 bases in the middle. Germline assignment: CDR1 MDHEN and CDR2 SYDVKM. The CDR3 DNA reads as TGTGCCAGCAGTTTAGAGCTCCGCAATCAGCCCCAGCATTTT. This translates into CASSLELRNQPQHF.

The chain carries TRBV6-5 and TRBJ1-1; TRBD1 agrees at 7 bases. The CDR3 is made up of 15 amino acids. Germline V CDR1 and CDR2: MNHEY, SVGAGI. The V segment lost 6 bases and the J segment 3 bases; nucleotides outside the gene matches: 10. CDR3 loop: CASRLRTGEYTEAFF. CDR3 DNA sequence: TGTGCCAGCAGGCTCCGAACAGGGGAGTACACTGAAGCTTTCTTT.

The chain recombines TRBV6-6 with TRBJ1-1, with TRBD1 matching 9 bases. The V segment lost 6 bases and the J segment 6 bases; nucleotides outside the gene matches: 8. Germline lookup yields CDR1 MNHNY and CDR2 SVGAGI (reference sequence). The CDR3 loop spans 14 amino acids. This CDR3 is CASRPPGQGSEAFF. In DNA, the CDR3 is TGTGCCAGCAGGCCTCCGGGACAGGGCTCTGAAGCTTTCTTT.

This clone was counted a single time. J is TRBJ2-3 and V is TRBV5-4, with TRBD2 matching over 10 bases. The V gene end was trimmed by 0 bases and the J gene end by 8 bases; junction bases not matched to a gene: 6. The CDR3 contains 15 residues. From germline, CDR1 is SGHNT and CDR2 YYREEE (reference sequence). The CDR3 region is CASSLGLAGAGTQYF. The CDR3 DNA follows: TGTGCCAGCAGCTTGGGGCTAGCGGGAGCGGGTACGCAGTATTTT.

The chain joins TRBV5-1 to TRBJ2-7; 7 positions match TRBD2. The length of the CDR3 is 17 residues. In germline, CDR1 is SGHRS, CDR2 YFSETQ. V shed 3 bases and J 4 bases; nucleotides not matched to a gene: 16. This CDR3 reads CASSWGGASGVKYEQYF. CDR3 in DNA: TGCGCCAGCAGCTGGGGTGGGGCGAGCGGGGTCAAGTACGAGCAGTACTTC.

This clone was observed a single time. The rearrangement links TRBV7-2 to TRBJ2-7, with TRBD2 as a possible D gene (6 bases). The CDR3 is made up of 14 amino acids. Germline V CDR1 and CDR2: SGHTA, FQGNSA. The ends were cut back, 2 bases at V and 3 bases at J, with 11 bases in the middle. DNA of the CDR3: TGTGCCAGCAGCTTAACGAGGCGGGGCTACGAGCAGTACTTC. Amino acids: CASSLTRRGYEQYF.

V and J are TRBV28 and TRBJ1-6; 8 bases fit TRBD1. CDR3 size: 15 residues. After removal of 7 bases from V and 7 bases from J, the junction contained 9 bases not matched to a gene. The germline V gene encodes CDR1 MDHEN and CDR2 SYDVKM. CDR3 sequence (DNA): TGTGCCAGCACAGGGGGCACTAGTAGAAATTCACCCCTCCACTTT. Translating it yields CASTGGTSRNSPLHF.

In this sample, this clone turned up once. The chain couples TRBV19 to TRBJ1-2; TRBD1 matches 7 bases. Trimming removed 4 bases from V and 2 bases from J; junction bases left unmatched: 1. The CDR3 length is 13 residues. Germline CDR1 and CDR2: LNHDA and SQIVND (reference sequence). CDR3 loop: CASSRGQNYGYTF. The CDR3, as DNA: TGTGCCAGTAGTAGGGGACAGAACTATGGCTACACCTTC.

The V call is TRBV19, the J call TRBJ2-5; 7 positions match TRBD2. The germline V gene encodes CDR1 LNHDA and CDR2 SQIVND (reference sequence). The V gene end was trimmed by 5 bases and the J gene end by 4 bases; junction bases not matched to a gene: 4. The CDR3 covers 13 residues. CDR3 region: CASSRASGETQYF. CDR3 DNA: TGTGCCAGTAGTCGGGCTAGCGGAGAGACCCAGTACTTC.

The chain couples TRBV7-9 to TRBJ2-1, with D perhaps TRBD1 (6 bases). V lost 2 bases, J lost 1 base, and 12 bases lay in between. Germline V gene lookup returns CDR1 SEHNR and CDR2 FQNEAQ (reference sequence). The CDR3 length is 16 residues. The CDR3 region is CASSLQGLASYNEQFF. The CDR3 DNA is TGTGCCAGCAGCTTACAGGGGCTTGCGTCCTACAATGAGCAGTTCTTC.

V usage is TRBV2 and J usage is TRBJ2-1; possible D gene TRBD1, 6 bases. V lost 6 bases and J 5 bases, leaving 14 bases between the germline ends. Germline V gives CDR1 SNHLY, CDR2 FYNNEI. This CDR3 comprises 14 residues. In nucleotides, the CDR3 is TGTGCCAGCAGGAGGGACAACTGGAACAATGAGCAGTTCTTC. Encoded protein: CASRRDNWNNEQFF.

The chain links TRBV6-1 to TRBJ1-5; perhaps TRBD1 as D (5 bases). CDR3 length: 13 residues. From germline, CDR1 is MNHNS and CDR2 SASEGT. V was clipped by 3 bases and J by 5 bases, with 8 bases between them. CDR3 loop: CASSDRVDQPQHF. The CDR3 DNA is TGTGCCAGCAGTGACAGGGTGGATCAGCCCCAGCATTTT.

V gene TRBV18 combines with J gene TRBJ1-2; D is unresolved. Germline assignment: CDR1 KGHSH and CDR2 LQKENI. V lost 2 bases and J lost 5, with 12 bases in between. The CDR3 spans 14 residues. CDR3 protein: CASSPGSGAYGYTF. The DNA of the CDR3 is TGTGCCAGCTCACCAGGGTCAGGTGCTTATGGCTACACCTTC.

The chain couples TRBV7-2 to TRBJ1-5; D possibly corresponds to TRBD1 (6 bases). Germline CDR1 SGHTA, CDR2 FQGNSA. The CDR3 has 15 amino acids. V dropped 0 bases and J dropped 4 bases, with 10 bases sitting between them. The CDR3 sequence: CASSLAPGQNQPQHF. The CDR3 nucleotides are TGTGCCAGCAGCTTAGCACCGGGACAAAATCAGCCCCAGCATTTT.

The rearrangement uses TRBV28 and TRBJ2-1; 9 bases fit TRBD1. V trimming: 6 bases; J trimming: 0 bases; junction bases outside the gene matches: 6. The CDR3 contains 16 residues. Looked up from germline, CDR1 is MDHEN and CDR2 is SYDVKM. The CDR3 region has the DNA TGTGCCAGCAGAGAGACAGGGGGGAGCTCCTACAATGAGCAGTTCTTC. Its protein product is CASRETGGSSYNEQFF.